This T cell receptor beta chain was documented in a study of T cell responses to AZD1222 COVID-19 vaccine (dated by TCRdb to the early 2020s). A note on the overall study: AZD1222 recipients whose second dose came at about 4 weeks and those whose second dose came at about 12 weeks were combined into one group, since spike-specific TCR depth and breadth did not differ between the two schedules. Trial participants were enrolled by age into 18-55, 56-69 and 70-plus year subgroups, with approximately 150, 30 and 60 TCR-sequenced participants respectively. A total of over 230 trial participants underwent TCR sequencing, of whom 207 received two doses of AZD1222 and around 26 received two doses of the MenACWY control vaccine.

Sample time point, as interpreted from the label and publication: baseline before first vaccination. Vaccinee samples were obtained from the UK trials COV001 and COV002, which included a single-blind randomized controlled phase 2/3 trial of AZD1222 (ChAdOx1 nCoV-19) in healthy adults. For TCRbeta chain sequencing, PBMC samples were collected from trial participants at day 0 and at day 28 after the second dose. Looking up the germline V gene yields CDR1 MGHRA and CDR2 YSYEKL. The cysteine opens and the phenylalanine closes a CDR3 of 15 amino acids. Only the CDR3 DNA stays, 45 bases, in frame from base 1. The V and J ends are trimmed by 3 bases and 4 bases, leaving 15 bases between them. Regarding this clone: Its target antigen remains unknown. No quality values exist for individual bases; no much larger clone is one base distant.

Here is what the overall study found, with its caveats: Conclusions about previously exposed vaccinees were limited because only a handful of AZD1222 recipients were SARS-CoV-2 seropositive at baseline. Vaccine-associated CD4 TCRs spanned the whole spike protein, with dominant responses in regions 160-218 and 743-854. In the small 56-69-year group, the increase in depth fell short of significance, most likely because of low power. Spike-specific TCR breadth and depth rose significantly after two AZD1222 doses compared with day 0 and with MenACWY recipients. Epitopes outside the regions mutated in the B.1.351 and B.1.1.7 variants were reportedly recognized by nearly half of the unique spike-specific TCRs. Because no day 14 peak-response samples were available, repertoires were characterized only after the peak T cell response. Participants were mostly white British and included more females than males, and it was suggested by the authors that clonal diversity may have been underestimated.

The CDR3 regions of human TCRbeta chains were analyzed by immunosequencing. The published analysis was carried out like this. Repertoire TCRs were checked for matches against a reference library of SARS-CoV-2-specific TCRs that had been generated using the MIRA antigen-specificity platform. Breadth was defined as the fraction of unique TCRs that were SARS-CoV-2-associated, and depth was defined as the fraction of total T cells that were SARS-CoV-2-associated. Using the MIRA data, each spike-specific TCR was assigned both to the spike region to which the TCR was reactive and to a CD4 or CD8 class. Log10-transformed breadth and depth values were compared by one-way ANOVA with Sidak's multiple comparisons tests. The source is immuneACCESS, and TCRdb retained only in-frame sequences with V and J called. Part of the clones is not carried over; for the studies checked, unresolved V genes explain less than half of this, and the remainder is unexplained. That table gives V, J and clone size, and the DNA gave D and trimming. The sample table holds some 200,000 clones, of which more than 80% were seen once. The ten largest clonotypes hold under 8% of the sample.

The sample in question was peripheral blood, obtained on day 0 of AZD1222 vaccination. The receptor's source is an adult in good health. The sequence links TRBV4-1 to TRBJ1-2; the D gene remains uncertain. The DNA sequence is given as TGCGCCAGCAGCCACCAGGAGGAATGGGCCTATGGCTACACCTTC. It translates to CASSHQEEWAYGYTF.